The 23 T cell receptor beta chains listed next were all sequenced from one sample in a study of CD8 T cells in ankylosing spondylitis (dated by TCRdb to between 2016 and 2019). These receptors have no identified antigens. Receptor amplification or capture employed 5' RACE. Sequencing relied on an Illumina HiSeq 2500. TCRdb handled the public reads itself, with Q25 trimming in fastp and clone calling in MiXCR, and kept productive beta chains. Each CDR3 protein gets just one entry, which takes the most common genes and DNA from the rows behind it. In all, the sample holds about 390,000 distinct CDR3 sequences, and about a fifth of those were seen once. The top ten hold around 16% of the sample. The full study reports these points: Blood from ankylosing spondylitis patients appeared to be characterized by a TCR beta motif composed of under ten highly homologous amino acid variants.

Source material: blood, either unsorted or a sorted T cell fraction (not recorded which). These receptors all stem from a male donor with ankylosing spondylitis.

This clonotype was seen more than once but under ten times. CDR3 nucleotides: TGCGCCAGCAGCTTGGGTTGGCCTCCCCTCCGTGGGCAGTTCTTC. Translated: CASSLGWPPLRGQFF. The rearrangement links TRBV5-1 to TRBJ2-1; D gene uncertain. Germline loops: CDR1 SGHRS, CDR2 YFSETQ. V lost 0 bases and J 12 bases, leaving 19 bases between the germline ends. This CDR3 is built from 15 residues.

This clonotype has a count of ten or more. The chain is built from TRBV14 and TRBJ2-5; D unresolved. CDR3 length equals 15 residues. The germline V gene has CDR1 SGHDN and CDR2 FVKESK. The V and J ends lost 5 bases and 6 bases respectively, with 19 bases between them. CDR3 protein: CASSKARREWKTQYF. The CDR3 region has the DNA TGTGCCAGCAGCAAAGCAAGAAGAGAGTGGAAGACCCAGTACTTC.

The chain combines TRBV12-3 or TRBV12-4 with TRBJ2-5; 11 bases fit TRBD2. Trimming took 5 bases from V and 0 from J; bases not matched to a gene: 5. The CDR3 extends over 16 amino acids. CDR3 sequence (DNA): TGTGCCAGCAGTGCATGGACTAGCGGGTACCAAGAGACCCAGTACTTC. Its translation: CASSAWTSGYQETQYF.

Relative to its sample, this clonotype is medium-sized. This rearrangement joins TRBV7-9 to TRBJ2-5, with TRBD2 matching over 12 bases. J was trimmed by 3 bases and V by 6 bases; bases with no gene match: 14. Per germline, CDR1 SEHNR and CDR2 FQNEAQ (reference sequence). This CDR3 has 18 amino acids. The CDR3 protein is CASRRIRLAGDEKETQYF. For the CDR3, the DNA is TGTGCCAGCAGGCGAATTAGACTAGCGGGGGACGAAAAAGAGACCCAGTACTTC. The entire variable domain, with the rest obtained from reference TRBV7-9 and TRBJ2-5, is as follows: DTGVSQNPRHKITKRGQNVTFRCDPISEHNRLYWYRQTLGQGPEFLTYFQNEAQLEKSRLLSDRFSAERPKGSFSTLEIQRTEQGDSAMYLCASRRIRLAGDEKETQYFGPGTRLLVL.

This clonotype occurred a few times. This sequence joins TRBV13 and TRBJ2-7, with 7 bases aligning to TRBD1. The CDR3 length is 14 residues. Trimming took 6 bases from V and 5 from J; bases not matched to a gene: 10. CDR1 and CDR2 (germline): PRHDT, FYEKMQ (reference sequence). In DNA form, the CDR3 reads TGTGCCAGCAGTAGGGGGCGCCTTTGGGACGAGCAGTACTTC. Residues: CASSRGRLWDEQYF.

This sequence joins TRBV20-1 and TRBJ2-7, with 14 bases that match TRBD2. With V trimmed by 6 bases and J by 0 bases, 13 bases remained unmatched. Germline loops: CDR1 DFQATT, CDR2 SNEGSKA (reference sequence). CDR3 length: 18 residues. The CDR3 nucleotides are TGCAGTGCCAACGCCGGGACTAGCGGGAGTTATGGCTCCTACGAGCAGTACTTC. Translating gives CSANAGTSGSYGSYEQYF.

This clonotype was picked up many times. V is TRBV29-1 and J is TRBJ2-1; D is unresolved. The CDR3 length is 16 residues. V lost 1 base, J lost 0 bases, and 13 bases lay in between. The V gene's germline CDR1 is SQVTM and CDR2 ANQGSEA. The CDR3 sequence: CSVEGHVALSYNEQFF. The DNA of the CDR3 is TGCAGCGTTGAAGGTCATGTGGCTCTCTCCTACAATGAGCAGTTCTTC.

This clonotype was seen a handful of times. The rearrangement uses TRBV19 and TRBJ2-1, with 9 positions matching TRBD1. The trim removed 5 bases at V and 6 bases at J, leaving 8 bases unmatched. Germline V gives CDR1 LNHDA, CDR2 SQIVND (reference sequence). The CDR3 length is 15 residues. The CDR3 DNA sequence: TGTGCCAGTAGTCAAGGGACAGGGTATGGCAATGAGCAGTTCTTC. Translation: CASSQGTGYGNEQFF.

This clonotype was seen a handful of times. The CDR3 loop is CASSQNTGGPSYEQYF. The DNA for the CDR3 is TGTGCCAGCAGCCAAAACACAGGGGGACCATCCTACGAGCAGTACTTC. This chain links TRBV3-1 with TRBJ2-7; TRBD1 aligns across 8 bases. The CDR3 extends over 16 amino acids. Trimming removed 2 bases from V and 1 base from J; junction bases left unmatched: 7. CDR1 LGHDT and CDR2 YNNKEL come from the germline V gene (reference sequence).

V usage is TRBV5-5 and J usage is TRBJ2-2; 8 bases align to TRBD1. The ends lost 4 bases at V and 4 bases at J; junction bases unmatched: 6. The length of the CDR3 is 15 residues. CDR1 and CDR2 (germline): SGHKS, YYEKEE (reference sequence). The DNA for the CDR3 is TGTGCCAGCAGCAATTTACAGGGGGGCACCGGGGAGCTGTTTTTT. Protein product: CASSNLQGGTGELFF.

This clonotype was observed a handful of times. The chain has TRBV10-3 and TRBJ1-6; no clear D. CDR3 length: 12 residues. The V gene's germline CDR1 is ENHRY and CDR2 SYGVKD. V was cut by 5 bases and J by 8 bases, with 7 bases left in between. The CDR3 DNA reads TGTGCCATCAGTCTCGGGGATTCACCCCTCCACTTT. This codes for CAISLGDSPLHF.

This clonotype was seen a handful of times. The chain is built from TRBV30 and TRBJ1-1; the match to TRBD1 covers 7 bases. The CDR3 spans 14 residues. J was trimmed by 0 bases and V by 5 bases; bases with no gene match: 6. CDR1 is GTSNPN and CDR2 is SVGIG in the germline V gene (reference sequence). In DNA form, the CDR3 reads TGTGCCTGGGAGATCGGGACAGTGAACACTGAAGCTTTCTTT. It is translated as CAWEIGTVNTEAFF.

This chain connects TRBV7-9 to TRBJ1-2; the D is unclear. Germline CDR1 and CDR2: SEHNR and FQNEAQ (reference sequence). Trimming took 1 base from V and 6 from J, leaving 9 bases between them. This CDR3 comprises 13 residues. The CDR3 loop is CASSLVGADGYTF. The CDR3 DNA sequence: TGTGCCAGCAGCTTAGTGGGTGCAGATGGCTACACCTTC.

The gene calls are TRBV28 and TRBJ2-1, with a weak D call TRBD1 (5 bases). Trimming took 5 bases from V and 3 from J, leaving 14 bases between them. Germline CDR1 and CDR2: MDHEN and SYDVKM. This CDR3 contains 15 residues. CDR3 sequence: CASSRAGSGYNEQFF. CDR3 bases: TGTGCCAGCAGTCGGGCAGGGTCAGGCTACAATGAGCAGTTCTTC. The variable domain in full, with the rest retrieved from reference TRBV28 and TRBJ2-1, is DVKVTQSSRYLVKRTGEKVFLECVQDMDHENMFWYRQDPGLGLRLIYFSYDVKMKEKGDIPEGYSVSREKKERFSLILESASTNQTSMYLCASSRAGSGYNEQFFGPGTRLTVL.

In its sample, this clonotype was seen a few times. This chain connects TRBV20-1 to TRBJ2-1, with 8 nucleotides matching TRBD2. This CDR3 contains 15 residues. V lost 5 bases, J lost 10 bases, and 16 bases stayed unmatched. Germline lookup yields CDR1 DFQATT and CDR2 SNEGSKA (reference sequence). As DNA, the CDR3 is TGCAGTGCTCCTGGGGAGGGGTTAGCGGGACGGGAGCAGTTCTTC. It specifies CSAPGEGLAGREQFF.

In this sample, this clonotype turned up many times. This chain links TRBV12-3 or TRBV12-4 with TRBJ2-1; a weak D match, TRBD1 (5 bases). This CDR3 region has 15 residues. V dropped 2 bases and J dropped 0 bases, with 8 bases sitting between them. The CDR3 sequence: CASSLRQSSYNEQFF. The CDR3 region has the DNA TGTGCCAGCAGTTTACGACAGAGCTCCTACAATGAGCAGTTCTTC.

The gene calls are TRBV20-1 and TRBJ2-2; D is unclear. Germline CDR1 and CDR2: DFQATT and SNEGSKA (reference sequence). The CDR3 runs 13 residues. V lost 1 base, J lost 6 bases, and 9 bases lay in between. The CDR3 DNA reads TGCAGTGCTAGAGTCACCCCCGCCGGGGAGCTGTTTTTT. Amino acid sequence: CSARVTPAGELFF.

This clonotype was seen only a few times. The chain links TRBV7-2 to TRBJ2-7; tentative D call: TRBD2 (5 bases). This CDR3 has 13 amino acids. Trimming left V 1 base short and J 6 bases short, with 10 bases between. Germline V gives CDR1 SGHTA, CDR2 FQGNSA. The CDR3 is CASSLGPSREQYF. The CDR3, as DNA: TGTGCCAGCAGCTTAGGTCCTAGCCGCGAGCAGTACTTC.

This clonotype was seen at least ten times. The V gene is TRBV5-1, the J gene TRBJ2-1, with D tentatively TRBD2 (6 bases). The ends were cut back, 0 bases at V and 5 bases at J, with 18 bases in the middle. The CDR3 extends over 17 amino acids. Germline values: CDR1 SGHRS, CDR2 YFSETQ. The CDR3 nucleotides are TGCGCCAGCAGCTTGGTTAGCGGTCCGGGTACGGACAATGAGCAGTTCTTC. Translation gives CASSLVSGPGTDNEQFF.

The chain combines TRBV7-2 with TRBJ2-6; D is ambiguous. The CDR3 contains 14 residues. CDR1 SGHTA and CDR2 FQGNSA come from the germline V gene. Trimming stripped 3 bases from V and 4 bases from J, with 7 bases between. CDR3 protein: CASSFKGGANVLTF. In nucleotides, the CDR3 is TGTGCCAGCAGCTTTAAGGGCGGGGCCAACGTCCTGACTTTC.

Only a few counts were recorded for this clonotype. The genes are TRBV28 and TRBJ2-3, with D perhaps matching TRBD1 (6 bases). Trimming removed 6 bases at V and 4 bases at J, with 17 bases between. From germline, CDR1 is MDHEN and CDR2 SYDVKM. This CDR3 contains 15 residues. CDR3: CASRELGGVADTQYF. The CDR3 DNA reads TGTGCCAGCAGGGAACTAGGGGGAGTTGCAGATACGCAGTATTTT.

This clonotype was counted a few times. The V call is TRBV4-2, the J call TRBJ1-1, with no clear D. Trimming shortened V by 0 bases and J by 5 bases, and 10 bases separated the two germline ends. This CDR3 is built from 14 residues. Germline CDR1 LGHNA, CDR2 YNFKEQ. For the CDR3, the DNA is TGTGCCAGCAGCCAAGATAGCCCGAGGACTGAAGCTTTCTTT. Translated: CASSQDSPRTEAFF.

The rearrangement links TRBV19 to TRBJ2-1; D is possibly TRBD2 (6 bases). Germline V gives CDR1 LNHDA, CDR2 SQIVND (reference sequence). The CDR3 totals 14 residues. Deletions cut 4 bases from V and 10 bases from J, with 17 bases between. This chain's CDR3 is CASSSLRQGGEQFF. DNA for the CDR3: TGTGCCAGTAGTAGCCTTCGTCAGGGAGGAGAGCAGTTCTTC.